The clone carrying this T cell receptor beta chain was detected ten times or more. Its antigen is unknown. These data are taken from a study of early T cells in non-severe SARS-CoV-2 infection. Study-level background: Sequenced bulk RNA came from whole blood that was unsorted, and chains were unpaired. Whole-study results and caveats: Matching results from VDJdb favored anti-spike CD8 responses, leaving private and CD4 specificities undetected.

Individual cDNA molecules received unique molecular identifiers during library preparation. TCRdb analysed the 5' RACE reads with MiXCR anew, one entry per CDR3 protein. The profile shows about 68,000 distinct CDR3 sequences, approximately 12% of them singletons. Trimming cost V 8 bases and J 2 bases; bases outside gene matches: 7. CDR1 ENHRY and CDR2 SYGVKD come from the germline V gene. The CDR3 consists of 15 residues. Sequencing used whole blood. The receptor's source is an adult who was a healthcare worker with PCR-confirmed SARS-CoV-2 infection or an uninfected control (not recorded which). The J gene is TRBJ2-3, the V gene TRBV10-3; 10 bases fit TRBD2. In DNA, the CDR3 is TGTGCCATCTCGTCACTAGCGGGGTCCACAGATACGCAGTATTTT. This translates into CAISSLAGSTDTQYF.